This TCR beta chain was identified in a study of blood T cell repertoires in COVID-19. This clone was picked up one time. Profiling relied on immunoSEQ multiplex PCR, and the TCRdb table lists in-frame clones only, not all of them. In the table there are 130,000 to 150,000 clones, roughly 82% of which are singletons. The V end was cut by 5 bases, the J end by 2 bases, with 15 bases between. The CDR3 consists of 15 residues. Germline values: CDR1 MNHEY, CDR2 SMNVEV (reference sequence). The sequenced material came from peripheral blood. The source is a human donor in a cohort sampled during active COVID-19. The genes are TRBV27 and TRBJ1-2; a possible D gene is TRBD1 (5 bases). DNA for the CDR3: TGTGCCAGCAGTGCCTCGGGGGAGTGGAACTATGGCTACACCTTC. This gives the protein CASSASGEWNYGYTF.